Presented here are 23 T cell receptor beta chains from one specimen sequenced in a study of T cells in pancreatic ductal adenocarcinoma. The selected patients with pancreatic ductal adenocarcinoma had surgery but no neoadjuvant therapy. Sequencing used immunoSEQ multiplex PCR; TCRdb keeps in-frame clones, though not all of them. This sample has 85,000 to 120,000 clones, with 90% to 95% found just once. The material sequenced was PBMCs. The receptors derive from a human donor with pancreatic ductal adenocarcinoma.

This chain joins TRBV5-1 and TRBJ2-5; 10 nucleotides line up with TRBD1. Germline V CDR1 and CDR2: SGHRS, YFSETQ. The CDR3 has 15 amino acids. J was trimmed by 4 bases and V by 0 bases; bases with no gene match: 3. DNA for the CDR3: TGCGCCAGCAGCTTGGGACAGGGGGCCCCAGAGACCCAGTACTTC. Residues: CASSLGQGAPETQYF.

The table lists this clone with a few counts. CDR3 protein: CASSYPRTGAANIQYF. In DNA form, the CDR3 reads TGTGCCAGCAGTTACCCACGGACAGGAGCGGCGAACATTCAGTACTTC. The chain is built from TRBV6-7 and TRBJ2-4; 7 bases are a match to TRBD1. TRBV6-7 is flagged as an ORF with uncertain function. V trimming: 2 bases; J trimming: 7 bases; junction bases outside the gene matches: 11. The CDR3 runs to 16 residues.

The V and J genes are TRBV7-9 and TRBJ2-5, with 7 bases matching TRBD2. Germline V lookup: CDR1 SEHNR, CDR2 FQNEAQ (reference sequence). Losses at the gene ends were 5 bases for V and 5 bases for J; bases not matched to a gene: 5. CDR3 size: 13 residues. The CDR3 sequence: CASSPISGETQYF. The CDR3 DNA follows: TGTGCCAGCAGCCCGATTAGCGGGGAGACCCAGTACTTC.

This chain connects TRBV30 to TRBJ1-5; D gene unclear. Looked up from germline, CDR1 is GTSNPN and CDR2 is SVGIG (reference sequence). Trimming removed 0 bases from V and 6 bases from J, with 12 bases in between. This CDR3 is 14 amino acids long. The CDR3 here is CAWSVEWASQPQHF. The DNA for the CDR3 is TGTGCCTGGAGTGTAGAGTGGGCTTCTCAGCCCCAGCATTTT.

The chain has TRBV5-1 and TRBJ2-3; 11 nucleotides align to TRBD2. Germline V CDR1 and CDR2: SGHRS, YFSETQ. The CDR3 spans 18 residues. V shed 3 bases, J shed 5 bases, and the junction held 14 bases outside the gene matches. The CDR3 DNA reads TGCGCCAGCAGCTCGGGAAGTGTACTAGCGGGAGTAAAAGATACGCAGTATTTT. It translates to CASSSGSVLAGVKDTQYF.

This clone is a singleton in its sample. The CDR3 sequence is CASAHAWRKTGAYEQYF. Written as DNA, the CDR3 is TGTGCCAGCGCACACGCCTGGCGCAAGACAGGGGCCTACGAGCAGTACTTC. V and J are TRBV28 and TRBJ2-7; 8 nucleotides align to TRBD1. The CDR3 is 17 residues long. V dropped 8 bases and J dropped 2; count of bases not matched to a gene: 17. Germline V gene lookup returns CDR1 MDHEN and CDR2 SYDVKM.

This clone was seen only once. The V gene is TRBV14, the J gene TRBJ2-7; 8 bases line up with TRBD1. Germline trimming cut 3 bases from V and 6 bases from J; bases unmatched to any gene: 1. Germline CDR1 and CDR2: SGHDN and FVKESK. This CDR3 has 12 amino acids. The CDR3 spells CASSQTGVEQYF. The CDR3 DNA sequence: TGTGCCAGCAGCCAGACAGGGGTCGAGCAGTACTTC.

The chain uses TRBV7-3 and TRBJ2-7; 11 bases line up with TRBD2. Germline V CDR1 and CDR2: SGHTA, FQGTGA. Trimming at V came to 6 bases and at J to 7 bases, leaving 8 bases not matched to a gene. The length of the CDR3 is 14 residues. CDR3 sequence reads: CASSSGLAVDEQYF. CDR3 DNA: TGTGCCAGCAGTTCGGGACTAGCGGTTGATGAGCAGTACTTC.

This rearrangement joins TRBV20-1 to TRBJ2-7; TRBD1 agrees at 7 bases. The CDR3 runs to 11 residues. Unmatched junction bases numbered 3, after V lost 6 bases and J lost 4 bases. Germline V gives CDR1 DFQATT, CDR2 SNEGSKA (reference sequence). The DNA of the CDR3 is TGCAGTGCCCCGGGACAGTACGAGCAGTACTTC. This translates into CSAPGQYEQYF.

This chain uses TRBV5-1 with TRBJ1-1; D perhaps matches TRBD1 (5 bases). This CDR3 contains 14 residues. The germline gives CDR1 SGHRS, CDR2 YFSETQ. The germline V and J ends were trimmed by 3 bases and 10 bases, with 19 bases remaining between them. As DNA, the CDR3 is TGCGCCAGCAGCTCCTATGACAGTCTCTTTGGAGCTTTCTTT. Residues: CASSSYDSLFGAFF. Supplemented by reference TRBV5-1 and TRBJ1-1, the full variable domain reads KAGVTQTPRYLIKTRGQQVTLSCSPISGHRSVSWYQQTPGQGLQFLFEYFSETQRNKGNFPGRFSGRQFSNSRSEMNVSTLELGDSALYLCASSSYDSLFGAFFGQGTRLTVV.

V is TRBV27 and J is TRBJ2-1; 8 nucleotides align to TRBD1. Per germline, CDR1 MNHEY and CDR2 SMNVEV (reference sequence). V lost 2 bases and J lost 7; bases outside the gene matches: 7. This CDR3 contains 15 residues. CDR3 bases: TGTGCCAGCAGTTTACCAGGGGGCCGTCGTAATGAGCAGTTCTTC. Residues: CASSLPGGRRNEQFF.

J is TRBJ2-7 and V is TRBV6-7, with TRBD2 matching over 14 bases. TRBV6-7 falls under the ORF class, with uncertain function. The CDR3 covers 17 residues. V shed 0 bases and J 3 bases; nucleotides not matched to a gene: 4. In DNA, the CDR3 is TGTGCCAGCAGTTACTCGCCGGGACTAGCGGGAGTCTACGAGCAGTACTTC. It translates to CASSYSPGLAGVYEQYF.

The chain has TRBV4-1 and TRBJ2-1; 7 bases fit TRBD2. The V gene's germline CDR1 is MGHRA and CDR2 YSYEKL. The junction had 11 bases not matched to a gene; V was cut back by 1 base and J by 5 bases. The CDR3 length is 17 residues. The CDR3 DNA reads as TGCGCCAGCAGCCAAGTCACGTCTAGCGGCACAAACAATGAGCAGTTCTTC. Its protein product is CASSQVTSSGTNNEQFF.

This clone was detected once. The CDR3: CASNKISGVSTQYF. DNA for the CDR3: TGTGCCAGCAATAAGATTTCGGGGGTTTCTACGCAGTATTTT. This chain joins TRBV28 and TRBJ2-3; TRBD2 is a possible D gene (6 bases). Germline lookup yields CDR1 MDHEN and CDR2 SYDVKM. Trimming shortened V by 7 bases and J by 8 bases, and 19 bases separated the two germline ends. The CDR3 totals 14 residues.

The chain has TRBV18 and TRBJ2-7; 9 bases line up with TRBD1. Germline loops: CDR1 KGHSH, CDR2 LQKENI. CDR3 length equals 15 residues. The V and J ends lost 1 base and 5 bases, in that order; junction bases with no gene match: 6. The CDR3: CASSPRRDRVNEQYF. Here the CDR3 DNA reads TGTGCCAGCTCACCACGCCGGGACAGGGTCAACGAGCAGTACTTC.

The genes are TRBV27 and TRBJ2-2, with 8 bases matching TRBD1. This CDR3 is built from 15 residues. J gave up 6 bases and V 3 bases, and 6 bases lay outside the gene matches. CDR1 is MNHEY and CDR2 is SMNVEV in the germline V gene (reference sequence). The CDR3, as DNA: TGTGCCAGCAGTTTCATCGACAGGGGATCCGGGGAGCTGTTTTTT. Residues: CASSFIDRGSGELFF.

The CDR3 loop is CASRSRQNYGYTF. The CDR3 DNA reads as TGTGCCAGCAGATCCCGACAGAACTATGGCTACACCTTC. This sequence joins TRBV28 and TRBJ1-2, with D maybe TRBD1 (5 bases). The germline V gene has CDR1 MDHEN and CDR2 SYDVKM. V was cut by 6 bases and J by 2 bases, with 10 bases left in between. This CDR3 spans 13 amino acids.

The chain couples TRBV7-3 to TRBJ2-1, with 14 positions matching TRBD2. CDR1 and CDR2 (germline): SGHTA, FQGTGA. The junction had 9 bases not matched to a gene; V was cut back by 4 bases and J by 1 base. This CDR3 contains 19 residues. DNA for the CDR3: TGTGCCAGCAGCTCCGGACAGGGACTAGCGGGAGTATCCTACAATGAGCAGTTCTTC. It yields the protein CASSSGQGLAGVSYNEQFF.

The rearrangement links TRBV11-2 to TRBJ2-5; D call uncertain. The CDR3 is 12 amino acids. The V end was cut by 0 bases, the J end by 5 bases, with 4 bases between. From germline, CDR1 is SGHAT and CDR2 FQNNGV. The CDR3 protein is CASSLDRETQYF. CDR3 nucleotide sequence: TGTGCCAGCAGCTTAGATCGGGAGACCCAGTACTTC.

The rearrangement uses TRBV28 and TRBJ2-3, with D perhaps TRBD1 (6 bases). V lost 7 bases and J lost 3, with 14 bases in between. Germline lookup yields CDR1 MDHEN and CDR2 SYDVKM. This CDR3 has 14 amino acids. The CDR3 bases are TGTGCCAGCACCGATGGACAGAAAACAGATACGCAGTATTTT. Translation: CASTDGQKTDTQYF.

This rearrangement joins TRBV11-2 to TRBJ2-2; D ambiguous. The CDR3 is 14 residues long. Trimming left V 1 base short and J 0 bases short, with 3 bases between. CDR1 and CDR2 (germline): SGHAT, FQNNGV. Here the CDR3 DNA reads TGTGCCAGCAGCTTAGCAGCGAACACCGGGGAGCTGTTTTTT. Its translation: CASSLAANTGELFF.

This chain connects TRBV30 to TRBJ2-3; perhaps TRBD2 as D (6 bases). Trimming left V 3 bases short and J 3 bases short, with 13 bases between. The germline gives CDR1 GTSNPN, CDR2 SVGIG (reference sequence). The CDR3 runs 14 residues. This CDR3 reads CAWSITSGTDTQYF. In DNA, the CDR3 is TGTGCCTGGAGCATTACCAGCGGGACAGATACGCAGTATTTT.

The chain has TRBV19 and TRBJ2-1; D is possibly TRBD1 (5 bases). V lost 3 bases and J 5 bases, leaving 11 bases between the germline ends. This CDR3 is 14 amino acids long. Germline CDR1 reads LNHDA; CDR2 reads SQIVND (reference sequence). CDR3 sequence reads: CASSMAGSHNEQFF. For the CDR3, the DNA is TGTGCCAGTAGTATGGCAGGGTCGCACAATGAGCAGTTCTTC.